This TCR beta chain originates from a study of early T cells in non-severe SARS-CoV-2 infection. Germline assignment: CDR1 GTSNPN and CDR2 SVGIG (reference sequence). V lost 0 bases and J lost 1, with 12 bases in between. This CDR3 contains 15 residues. TCRdb re-derived calls from the 5' RACE reads in MiXCR, one entry per CDR3 protein. The repertoire holds 75,000 to 100,000 distinct CDR3 sequences, with around 15% as singletons. This clonotype showed up just a few times. Sequencing input: whole blood. The receptor comes from an adult who was a healthcare worker with PCR-confirmed SARS-CoV-2 infection or an uninfected control (not recorded which). The chain employs TRBV30 and TRBJ1-1; D is perhaps TRBD1 (5 bases). CDR3 sequence (DNA): TGTGCCTGGAGTGTAAGGGCAGGGAGGAACACTGAAGCTTTCTTT. Translating it yields CAWSVRAGRNTEAFF.